The next 5 T cell receptor beta chains were all read from a single sample in a study of cytomegalovirus exposure and HLA in healthy donors. Primers included in the PCR were 60 Vbeta and 13 Jbeta primers. The protocol was immunoSEQ multiplex PCR, while the TCRdb copy is restricted to in-frame clones and leaves out a portion. The sample shows 110,000 to 150,000 clones, roughly four fifths of them seen only once. The sample consisted of PBMCs. Receptors were obtained from an older woman in good health and CMV-seropositive.

The chain employs TRBV9 and TRBJ2-7; D is perhaps TRBD2 (6 bases). This CDR3 region has 15 residues. V lost 0 bases and J 7 bases, leaving 17 bases between the germline ends. In germline, CDR1 is SGDLS, CDR2 YYNGEE. The DNA of the CDR3 is TGTGCCAGCAGCGTAGATGTGGGAGCGGAGGGTGAGCAGTACTTC. Its protein product is CASSVDVGAEGEQYF.

The chain links TRBV27 to TRBJ1-2; 8 bases agree with TRBD1. Germline values: CDR1 MNHEY, CDR2 SMNVEV (reference sequence). The CDR3 extends over 14 amino acids. V dropped 8 bases and J dropped 7; count of bases not matched to a gene: 12. CDR3 sequence: CASGLDRAVFGYTF. The CDR3 DNA reads as TGTGCCAGCGGGTTGGACAGGGCAGTATTTGGCTACACCTTC.

This clone occurred a few times. The chain couples TRBV6-6 to TRBJ1-2; D possibly corresponds to TRBD1 (6 bases). The germline V and J ends were trimmed by 7 bases and 6 bases, with 15 bases remaining between them. The germline gives CDR1 MNHNY, CDR2 SVGAGI (reference sequence). The CDR3 totals 13 residues. The CDR3 DNA is TGTGCCAGCACCACTAGGGACACCCATGGCTACACCTTC. It is translated as CASTTRDTHGYTF.

The chain is built from TRBV30 and TRBJ1-5; no reliable D call. The CDR3 contains 13 residues. V was clipped by 2 bases and J by 1 base, with 6 bases between them. Germline loops: CDR1 GTSNPN, CDR2 SVGIG (reference sequence). The CDR3 protein is CAWSFSSNQPQHF. Here the CDR3 DNA reads TGTGCCTGGAGTTTTTCGAGCAATCAGCCCCAGCATTTT. Full variable domain (outside the CDR3, taken from reference TRBV30 and TRBJ1-5): SQTIHQWPATLVQPVGSPLSLECTVEGTSNPNLYWYRQAAGRGLQLLFYSVGIGQISSEVPQNLSASRPQDRQFILSSKKLLLSDSGFYLCAWSFSSNQPQHFGDGTRLSIL.

The V gene is TRBV27, the J gene TRBJ1-1; 8 nucleotides align to TRBD1. V trimming: 9 bases; J trimming: 5 bases; junction bases outside the gene matches: 8. The germline CDR1 and CDR2 sequences are MNHEY and SMNVEV (reference sequence). The CDR3 runs to 13 residues. The CDR3 DNA reads as TGTGCCAGTCGCCGTACAGGGGGAACTGAAGCTTTCTTT. Translated: CASRRTGGTEAFF.